The clone carrying this T cell receptor beta chain was observed at least ten times. Indicated time point: newly diagnosed GD, antithyroid drugs for less than 3 months. Construction of the TCR library relied on RNA isolated from PBMCs. The germline gives CDR1 DFQATT, CDR2 SNEGSKA (reference sequence). V shed 5 bases and J shed 5 bases, with 12 bases lying between them. The CDR3 consists of 13 residues. This specimen belongs to a study of regulatory T cells in long-lasting Graves disease. Arm-PCR of CDR3 regions with iRepertoire HTBI primers generated TCR beta libraries. In the study's own analysis: Sample data revealed fewer than 70 TRBV and about 15 TRBJ segments. TCRdb used MiXCR to reprocess the multiplex PCR reads, holding one entry per CDR3 protein. The V and J calls follow TCRdb's processing rather than the paper's. The table has 300,000 to 400,000 distinct CDR3 sequences, 15% to 20% seen once.

In addition, the sample was reused for a study of T cells in Graves' hyperthyroidism and ophthalmopathy.

The TCR comes from a man in his forties or fifties with Graves disease. The sample here was peripheral blood mononuclear cells (PBMCs), taken at new diagnosis, from a patient treated with antithyroid drugs. This chain joins TRBV20-1 and TRBJ1-4, with D unclear. The CDR3 DNA reads TGCAGTGCTGAGCAAGGACCCAATGAAAAACTGTTTTTT. It translates to CSAEQGPNEKLFF.